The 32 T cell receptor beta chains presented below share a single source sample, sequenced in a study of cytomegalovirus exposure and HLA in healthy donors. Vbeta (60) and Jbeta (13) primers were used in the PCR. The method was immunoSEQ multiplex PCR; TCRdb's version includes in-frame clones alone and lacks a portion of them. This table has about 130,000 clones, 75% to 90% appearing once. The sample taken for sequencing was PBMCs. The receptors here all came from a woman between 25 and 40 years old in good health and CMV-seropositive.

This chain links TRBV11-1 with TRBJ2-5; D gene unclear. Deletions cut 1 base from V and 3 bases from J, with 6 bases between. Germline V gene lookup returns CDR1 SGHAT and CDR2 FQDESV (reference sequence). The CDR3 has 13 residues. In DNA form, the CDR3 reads TGTGCCAGCAGCTTAGAACTTAAAGAGACCCAGTACTTC. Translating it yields CASSLELKETQYF.

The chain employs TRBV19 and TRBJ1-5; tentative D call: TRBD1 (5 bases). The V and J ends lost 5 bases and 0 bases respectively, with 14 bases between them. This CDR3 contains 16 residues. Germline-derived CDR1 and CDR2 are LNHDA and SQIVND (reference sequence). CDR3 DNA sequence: TGTGCCAGTAGTGCTAACAGGCAACCTAGCAATCAGCCCCAGCATTTT. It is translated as CASSANRQPSNQPQHF.

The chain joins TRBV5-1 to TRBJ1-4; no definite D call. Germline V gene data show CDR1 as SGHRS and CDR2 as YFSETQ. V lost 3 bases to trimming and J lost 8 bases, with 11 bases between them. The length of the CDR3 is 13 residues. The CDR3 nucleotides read TGCGCCAGCAGCTCCGAGGTGGCGGAAAAACTGTTTTTT. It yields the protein CASSSEVAEKLFF.

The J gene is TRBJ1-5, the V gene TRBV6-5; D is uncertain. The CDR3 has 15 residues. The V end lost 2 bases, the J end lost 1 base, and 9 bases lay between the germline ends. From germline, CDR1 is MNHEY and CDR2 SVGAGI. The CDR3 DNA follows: TGTGCCAGCAGTTACGTTCGGGGAAGCAATCAGCCCCAGCATTTT. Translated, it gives CASSYVRGSNQPQHF.

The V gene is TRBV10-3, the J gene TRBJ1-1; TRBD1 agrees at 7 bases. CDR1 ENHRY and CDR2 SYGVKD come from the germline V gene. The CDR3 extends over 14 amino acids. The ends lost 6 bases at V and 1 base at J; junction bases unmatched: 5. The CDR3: CAIRGAGGNTEAFF. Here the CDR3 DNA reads TGTGCCATCAGGGGTGCAGGGGGGAACACTGAAGCTTTCTTT.

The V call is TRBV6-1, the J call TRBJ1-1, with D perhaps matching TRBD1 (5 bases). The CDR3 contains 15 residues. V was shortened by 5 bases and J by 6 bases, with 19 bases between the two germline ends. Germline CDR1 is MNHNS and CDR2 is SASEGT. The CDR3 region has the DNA TGTGCCAGCAGTTCCCTTACCCCGGGGGTGTCTGAAGCTTTCTTT. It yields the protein CASSSLTPGVSEAFF.

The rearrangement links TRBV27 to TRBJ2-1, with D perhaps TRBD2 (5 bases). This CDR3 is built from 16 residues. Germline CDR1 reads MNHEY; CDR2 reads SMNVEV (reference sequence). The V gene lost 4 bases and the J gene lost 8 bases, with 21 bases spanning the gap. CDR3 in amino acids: CASSSFGLPGSDEQFF. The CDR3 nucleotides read TGTGCCAGCAGTTCCTTCGGACTTCCCGGCTCCGATGAGCAGTTCTTC.

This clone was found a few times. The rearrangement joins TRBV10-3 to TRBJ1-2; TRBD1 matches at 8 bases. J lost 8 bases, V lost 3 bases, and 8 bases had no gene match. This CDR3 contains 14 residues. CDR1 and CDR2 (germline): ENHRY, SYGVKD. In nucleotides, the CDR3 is TGTGCCATCAGTGACCTCAGGGGGCCTGGGGGCTACACCTTC. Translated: CAISDLRGPGGYTF.

CDR3 in amino acids: CSGAYGYTF. DNA of the CDR3: TGCAGTGGGGCCTATGGCTACACCTTC. The rearrangement uses TRBV20-1 and TRBJ1-2; D is uncertain. V was trimmed by 7 bases and J by 4 bases, leaving 4 bases between them. The CDR3 covers 9 residues. CDR1 is DFQATT, CDR2 SNEGSKA, per germline (reference sequence).

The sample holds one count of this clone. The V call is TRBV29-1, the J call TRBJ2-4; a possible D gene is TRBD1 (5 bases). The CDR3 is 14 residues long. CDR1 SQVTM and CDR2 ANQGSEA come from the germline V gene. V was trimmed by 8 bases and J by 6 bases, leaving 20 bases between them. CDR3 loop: CSPRTPWIGNIQYF. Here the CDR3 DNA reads TGCAGCCCTCGGACACCCTGGATCGGAAACATTCAGTACTTC.

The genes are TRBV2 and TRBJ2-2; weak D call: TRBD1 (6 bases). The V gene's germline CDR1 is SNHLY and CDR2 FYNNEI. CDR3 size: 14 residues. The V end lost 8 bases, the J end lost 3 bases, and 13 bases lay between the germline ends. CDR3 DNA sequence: TGTGCCAGCCGATCGGACAGAGACACCGGGGAGCTGTTTTTT. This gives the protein CASRSDRDTGELFF.

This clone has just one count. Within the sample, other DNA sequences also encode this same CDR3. CDR3 loop: CASSSQGNTEAFF. In DNA, the CDR3 is TGCGCCAGCAGCTCTCAGGGGAACACTGAAGCTTTCTTT. The chain links TRBV5-1 to TRBJ1-1; D may be TRBD1 (5 bases). CDR1 is SGHRS and CDR2 is YFSETQ in the germline V gene. Trimming took off 3 bases at V and 1 base at J, with 7 bases between the two ends. The CDR3 sequence is 13 residues long.

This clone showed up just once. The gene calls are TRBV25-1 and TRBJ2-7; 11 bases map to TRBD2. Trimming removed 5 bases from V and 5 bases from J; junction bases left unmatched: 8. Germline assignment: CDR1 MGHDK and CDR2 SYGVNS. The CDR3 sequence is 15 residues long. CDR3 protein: CASSSPTSGTNEQYF. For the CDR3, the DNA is TGTGCCAGCAGTTCACCGACTAGCGGGACTAACGAGCAGTACTTC.

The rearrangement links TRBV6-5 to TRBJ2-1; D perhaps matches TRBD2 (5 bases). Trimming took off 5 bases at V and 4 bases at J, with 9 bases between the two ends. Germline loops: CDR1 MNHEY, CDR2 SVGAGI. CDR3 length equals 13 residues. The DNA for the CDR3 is TGTGCCAGCAGTGCGGGTACTTACAATGAGCAGTTCTTC. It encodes CASSAGTYNEQFF.

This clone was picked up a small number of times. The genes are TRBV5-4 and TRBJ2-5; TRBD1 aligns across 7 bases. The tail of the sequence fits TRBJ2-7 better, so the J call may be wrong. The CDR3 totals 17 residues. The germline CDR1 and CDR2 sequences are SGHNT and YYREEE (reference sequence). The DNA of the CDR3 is TGTGCCAGCAGCCCCAGGGGGTCCACCCAGCCTCTCGACGAGCAGTACTTC. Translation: CASSPRGSTQPLDEQYF.

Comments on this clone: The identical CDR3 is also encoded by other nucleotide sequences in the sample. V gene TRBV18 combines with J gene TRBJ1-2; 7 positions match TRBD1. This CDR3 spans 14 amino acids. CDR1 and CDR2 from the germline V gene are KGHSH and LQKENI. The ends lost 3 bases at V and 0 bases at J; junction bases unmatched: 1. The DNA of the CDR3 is TGTGCCAGCTCACCGGGGACAGCTAACTATGGCTACACCTTC. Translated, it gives CASSPGTANYGYTF.

This CDR3 reads CAWGDRGRGGELFF. The CDR3 bases are TGTGCCTGGGGGGACAGGGGGCGAGGGGGGGAGCTGTTTTTT. V is TRBV30 and J is TRBJ2-2; 12 bases fit TRBD1. The CDR3 spans 14 residues. After removal of 5 bases from V and 8 bases from J, the junction contained 6 bases not matched to a gene. CDR1 and CDR2 (germline): GTSNPN, SVGIG (reference sequence). Based on the CDR3 plus reference TRBV30 and TRBJ2-2, the full variable domain is SQTIHQWPATLVQPVGSPLSLECTVEGTSNPNLYWYRQAAGRGLQLLFYSVGIGQISSEVPQNLSASRPQDRQFILSSKKLLLSDSGFYLCAWGDRGRGGELFFGEGSRLTVL.

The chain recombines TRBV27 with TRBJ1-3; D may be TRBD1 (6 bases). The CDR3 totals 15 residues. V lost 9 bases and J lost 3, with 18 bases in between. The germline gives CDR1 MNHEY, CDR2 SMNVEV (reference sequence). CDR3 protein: CARLSPQGIGNTIYF. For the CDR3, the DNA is TGTGCCAGGCTGTCCCCTCAGGGGATTGGAAACACCATATATTTT.

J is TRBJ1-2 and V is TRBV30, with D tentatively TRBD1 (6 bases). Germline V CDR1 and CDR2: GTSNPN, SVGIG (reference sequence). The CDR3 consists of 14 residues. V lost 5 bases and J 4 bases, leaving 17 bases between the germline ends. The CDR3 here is CAWQFGGRGYGYTF. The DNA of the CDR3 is TGTGCCTGGCAATTCGGGGGGCGCGGCTATGGCTACACCTTC.

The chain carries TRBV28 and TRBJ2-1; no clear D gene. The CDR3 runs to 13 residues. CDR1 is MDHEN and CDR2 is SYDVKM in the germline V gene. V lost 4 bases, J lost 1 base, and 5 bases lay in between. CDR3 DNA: TGTGCCAGCAGTTCCGGGTCCTACAATGAGCAGTTCTTC. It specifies CASSSGSYNEQFF.

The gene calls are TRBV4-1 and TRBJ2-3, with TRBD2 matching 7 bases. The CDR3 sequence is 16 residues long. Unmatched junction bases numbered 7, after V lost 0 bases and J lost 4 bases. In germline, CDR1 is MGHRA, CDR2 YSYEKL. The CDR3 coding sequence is TGCGCCAGCAGCCAAGAAGGGAGGGTACTGGCAGATACGCAGTATTTT. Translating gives CASSQEGRVLADTQYF.

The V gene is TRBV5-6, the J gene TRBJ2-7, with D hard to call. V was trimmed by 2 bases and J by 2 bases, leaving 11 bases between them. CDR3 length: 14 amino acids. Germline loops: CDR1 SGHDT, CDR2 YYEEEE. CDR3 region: CASSFGGVPYEQYF. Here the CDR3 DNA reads TGTGCCAGCAGCTTCGGTGGAGTCCCCTACGAGCAGTACTTC.

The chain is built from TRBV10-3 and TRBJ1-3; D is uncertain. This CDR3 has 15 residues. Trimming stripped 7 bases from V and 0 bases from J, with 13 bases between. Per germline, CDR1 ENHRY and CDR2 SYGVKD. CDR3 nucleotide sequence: TGTGCCATCATGTCCGTAGAGTACTCTGGAAACACCATATATTTT. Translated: CAIMSVEYSGNTIYF.

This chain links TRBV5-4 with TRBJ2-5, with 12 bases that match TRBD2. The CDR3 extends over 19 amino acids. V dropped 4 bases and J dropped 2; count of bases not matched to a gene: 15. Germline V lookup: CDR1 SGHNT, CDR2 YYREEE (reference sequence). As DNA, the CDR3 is TGTGCCAGCAGCCCCCCCCGTCTAGCGGGAGGGCCGGGGCAAGAGACCCAGTACTTC. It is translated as CASSPPRLAGGPGQETQYF.

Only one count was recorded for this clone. For the CDR3, the DNA is TGTGCCAGCAAAGACAGGGGGATACCCGAGCAGTACTTC. This translates into CASKDRGIPEQYF. V gene TRBV6-1 combines with J gene TRBJ2-7; 9 positions match TRBD1. CDR1 and CDR2 from the germline V gene are MNHNS and SASEGT. The CDR3 loop spans 13 amino acids. The V and J ends lost 7 bases and 6 bases, in that order; junction bases with no gene match: 7.

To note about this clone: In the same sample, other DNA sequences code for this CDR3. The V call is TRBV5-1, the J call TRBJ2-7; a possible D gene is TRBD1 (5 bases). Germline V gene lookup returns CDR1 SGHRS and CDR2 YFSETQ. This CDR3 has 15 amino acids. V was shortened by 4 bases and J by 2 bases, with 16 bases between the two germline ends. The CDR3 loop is CASSQQDMGTYEQYF. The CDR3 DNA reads TGCGCCAGCAGCCAACAGGACATGGGAACCTACGAGCAGTACTTC.

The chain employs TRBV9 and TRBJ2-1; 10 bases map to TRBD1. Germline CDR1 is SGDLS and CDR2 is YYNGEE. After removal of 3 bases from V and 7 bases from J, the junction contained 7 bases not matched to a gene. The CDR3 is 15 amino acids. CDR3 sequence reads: CASSARGQGVNEQFF. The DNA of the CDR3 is TGTGCCAGCAGCGCCCGCGGACAGGGGGTTAATGAGCAGTTCTTC.

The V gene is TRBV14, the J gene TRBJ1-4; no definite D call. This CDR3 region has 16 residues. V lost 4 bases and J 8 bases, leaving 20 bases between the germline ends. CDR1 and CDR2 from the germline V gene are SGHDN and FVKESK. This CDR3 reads CASSPLGATGGEKLFF. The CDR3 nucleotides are TGTGCCAGCAGCCCTCTAGGCGCCACCGGCGGCGAAAAACTGTTTTTT. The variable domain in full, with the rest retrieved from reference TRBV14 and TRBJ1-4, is EAGVTQFPSHSVIEKGQTVTLRCDPISGHDNLYWYRRVMGKEIKFLLHFVKESKQDESGMPNNRFLAERTGGTYSTLKVQPAELEDSGVYFCASSPLGATGGEKLFFGSGTQLSVL.

The CDR3 region has the DNA TGTGCCAGCAGCTTAGGGACAGGAAGGACTGAAGCTTTCTTT. Its protein is CASSLGTGRTEAFF. The gene calls are TRBV7-9 and TRBJ1-1, with 7 bases identical to TRBD1. Per the germline V gene, CDR1 is SEHNR and CDR2 is FQNEAQ (reference sequence). Germline trimming cut 1 base from V and 5 bases from J; bases unmatched to any gene: 4. There are 14 residues in the CDR3.

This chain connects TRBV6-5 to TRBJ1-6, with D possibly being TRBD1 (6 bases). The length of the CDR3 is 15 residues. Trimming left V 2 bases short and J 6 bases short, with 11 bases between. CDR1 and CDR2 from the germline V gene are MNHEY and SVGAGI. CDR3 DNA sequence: TGTGCCAGCAGTTACGACAGGTTTGGTAATTCACCCCTCCACTTT. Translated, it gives CASSYDRFGNSPLHF.

CDR3 nucleotide sequence: TGTGCCAGCAGCGTAAATGAGGGGGAGTTAGAGCAGTTCTTC. Its protein product is CASSVNEGELEQFF. The chain uses TRBV9 and TRBJ2-1; the D gene is possibly TRBD1 (6 bases). CDR1 SGDLS and CDR2 YYNGEE come from the germline V gene. V lost 1 base, J lost 10 bases, and 15 bases lay in between. The CDR3 has 14 amino acids.

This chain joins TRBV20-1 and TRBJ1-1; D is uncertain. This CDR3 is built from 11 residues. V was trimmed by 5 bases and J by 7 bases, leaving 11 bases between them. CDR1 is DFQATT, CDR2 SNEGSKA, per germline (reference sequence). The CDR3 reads CSAGLLGEAFF. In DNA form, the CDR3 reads TGCAGTGCTGGACTACTAGGTGAAGCTTTCTTT.